The rows below give T cell receptor beta chains drawn from one sample of a study of T cells in Graves' hyperthyroidism and ophthalmopathy. TCRdb re-derived calls from the multiplex PCR reads in MiXCR, one entry per CDR3 protein. Of fewer than 650,000 distinct CDR3 sequences listed, approximately 15% were seen once; the top ten hold 4% to 5.5%. What was sequenced was blood. Receptor source: a middle-aged woman with Graves' ophthalmopathy. Both conserved end residues are part of each CDR3. The D gene is left open where the match is weak. Rows give clone size only sometimes, using once, few, many, or a class for an expanded clone.

TRBV6-1	few	TRBJ1-2	NA	TGTGCCAGCAGGATCTTTGGGGACCCGTATGGCTACACCTTC	CASRIFGDPYGYTF
TRBV13	many	TRBJ2-2	TRBD1	TGTGCCAGCAGCCTGACAGGGGTTGACACCGGGGAGCTGTTTTTT	CASSLTGVDTGELFF
TRBV9	few	TRBJ2-7	TRBD2	TGTGCCAGCAGCGTCTCCTCTAGCGGGAGGTCGTACGAGCAGTACTTC	CASSVSSSGRSYEQYF
TRBV6-5	many	TRBJ2-7	NA	TGTGCCAGCAGTTACTCCAGGGGAGGGCTTGGCAACGAGCAGTACTTC	CASSYSRGGLGNEQYF
TRBV6-1	many	TRBJ2-2	TRBD2	TGTGCCAGCACCGGACTAGCCCCGAACACCGGGGAGCTGTTTTTT	CASTGLAPNTGELFF
TRBV7-3	NA	TRBJ1-5	NA	TGTGCCAGCAGCTTATTATCCGGCCAGCCCCAGCATTTT	CASSLLSGQPQHF
TRBV12-3/TRBV12-4	many	TRBJ1-5	NA	TGTGCCAGCAGTTCCACAGGGAGTAGTCAGCCCCAGCATTTT	CASSSTGSSQPQHF
TRBV18	NA	TRBJ2-2	NA	TGTGCCAGCTCACCACTAGGGCAGGACACCGGGGAGCTGTTTTTT	CASSPLGQDTGELFF
TRBV6-1	many	TRBJ2-7	NA	TGTGCCAGTGAGGCGGGGCGGGAAGCCCCGCAGTACTTC	CASEAGREAPQYF
TRBV28	many	TRBJ2-7	NA	TGTGCCAGCAGTCCGGACTACTTGGGCTACGAGCAGTACTTC	CASSPDYLGYEQYF
TRBV6-1	NA	TRBJ1-5	NA	TGTGCCAGCAGTGAAAGTGGGCCCAATCAGCCCCAGCATTTT	CASSESGPNQPQHF
TRBV28	many	TRBJ1-2	NA	TGTGCCAGCAGTCAGGCGTTCTATGGCTACACCTTC	CASSQAFYGYTF
TRBV9	few	TRBJ1-2	NA	TGTGCCAGCAGCGGCCGGGACGGATTTTATGGCTACACCTTC	CASSGRDGFYGYTF
TRBV11-2	many	TRBJ1-1	NA	TGTGCCAGCAGCCCCGGGAGCGCGCGCGCGTCGGTGGGAGCTTTCTTT	CASSPGSARASVGAFF
TRBV2	many	TRBJ2-5	NA	TGTGCCAGCAGAGGACCCGGGCGGGAGACCCAGTACTTC	CASRGPGRETQYF
TRBV6-5	many	TRBJ1-2	NA	TGTGCCAGCAGTTACGGGGTACCCTATGGCTACACCTTC	CASSYGVPYGYTF
TRBV27	many	TRBJ2-1	NA	TGTGCCAGCAGTCTGGCCTCGGTCCCCTACAATGAGCAGTTCTTC	CASSLASVPYNEQFF
TRBV20-1	many	TRBJ1-2	NA	TGCAGCGGTGGGGGGTCAGGTGGGGACTATGGCTACACCTTC	CSGGGSGGDYGYTF
TRBV7-2	many	TRBJ2-7	TRBD2	TGTGCCAGCAGCCCGACTAGCGTTTCGTACGAGCAGTACTTC	CASSPTSVSYEQYF
TRBV7-9	many	TRBJ2-7	NA	TGTGCCAGCAGCTTAAGGGGGGACCTAACCTACGAGCAGTACTTC	CASSLRGDLTYEQYF
TRBV19	many	TRBJ2-7	TRBD2	TGTGCCAGTAGTATTTCTCTCCCTAGCGGGATTCGGGACGAGCAGTACTTC	CASSISLPSGIRDEQYF
TRBV7-9	NA	TRBJ2-5	NA	TGTGCCAGCAATGGAGGGCTCAGAGGAGAGACCCAGTACTTC	CASNGGLRGETQYF
TRBV20-1	once	TRBJ2-3	TRBD1	TGCAGTTCCTCTGGGGTATCGGGACAGAGAACAGATACGCAGTATTTT	CSSSGVSGQRTDTQYF
TRBV4-1	many	TRBJ1-5	NA	TGCGCCAGCAGCTATCAACAGTTGGGATATCAGCCCCAGCATTTT	CASSYQQLGYQPQHF
TRBV19	NA	TRBJ2-7	TRBD2	TGTGCCAGTAGTATAGCGGCCCCCCTAGCGGGATCTCCCTACGAGCAGTACTTC	CASSIAAPLAGSPYEQYF
TRBV6-2/TRBV6-3	NA	TRBJ2-7	TRBD2	TGTGCCAGCACCCGAGGACTAGCGGGAGACGAGCAGTACTTC	CASTRGLAGDEQYF
TRBV20-1	few	TRBJ1-1	NA	TGCAGTGCAAATGGACTAGTTCCCCGCACTGAAGCTTTCTTT	CSANGLVPRTEAFF
TRBV28	NA	TRBJ1-2	NA	TGTGCCAGCAGTTTACGGCTGGCAGGGGCCGGGTATGGCTACACCTTC	CASSLRLAGAGYGYTF
TRBV29-1	many	TRBJ2-5	NA	TGCAGCGTTGAAAGCGCCAAAATCCTTCAAGAGACCCAGTACTTC	CSVESAKILQETQYF
TRBV11-2	many	TRBJ2-2	TRBD1	TGTGCCAGCAGCACTCCGGGACAGGCGAACACCGGGGAGCTGTTTTTT	CASSTPGQANTGELFF
TRBV12-5	many	TRBJ1-1	NA	TGTGCTAGTGGCCCAACCTTTAACGGCGCCACTGAAGCTTTCTTT	CASGPTFNGATEAFF
TRBV6-5	many	TRBJ2-7	NA	TGTGCCAGCAGTTACCGGGACGCACTGTACGAGCAGTACTTC	CASSYRDALYEQYF
TRBV6-5	many	TRBJ1-6	NA	TGTGCCAGCAGTACGGGACTGACCGGTTCACCCCTCCACTTT	CASSTGLTGSPLHF
TRBV11-1	NA	TRBJ1-2	NA	TGTGCCAGCAGCACCGGGACCGCCAATAACTATGGCTACACCTTC	CASSTGTANNYGYTF
TRBV5-1	NA	TRBJ2-1	NA	TGCGCCAGCAGGTTGTGGGGTGGCCCCTACAATGAGCAGTTCTTC	CASRLWGGPYNEQFF
TRBV11-1	few	TRBJ2-6	TRBD1	TGTGCCAGCAGCAAAATTCCGGGACAGGGGTATTCTGGGGCCAACGTCCTGACTTTC	CASSKIPGQGYSGANVLTF
TRBV20-1	NA	TRBJ1-5	TRBD1	TGCAGTGCTACCCCCGGGACAGGTTTTAGCAATCAGCCCCAGCATTTT	CSATPGTGFSNQPQHF
TRBV7-2	NA	TRBJ2-1	TRBD2	TGTGCCAGCAGCTTAGCAGCTAGCGGGTCACCCCCCTTC	CASSLAASGSPPF
TRBV28	many	TRBJ2-5	TRBD2	TGTGCCAGCAGCCCCCCCCCAAGACTAGCGGGAAGGGTAGAGACCCAGTACTTC	CASSPPPRLAGRVETQYF
TRBV30	NA	TRBJ1-1	TRBD1	TGTGCCTGGAACCCTCCGGGACAGGGGCCTGAAGCTTTCTTT	CAWNPPGQGPEAFF